Below are 32 T cell receptor beta chains sequenced from a single sample in a study of T-cell memory formation after mild COVID-19. TCRdb fed the 5' RACE reads into MiXCR, producing one record per CDR3 protein. The sample shows hundreds of thousands of distinct CDR3 sequences, roughly 22% of them seen only once. The sequenced sample was PBMCs or a T cell subset sorted from them (not recorded which). These receptors came from an adult woman who had mild COVID-19 (a few samples of this study predate the infection). Cell type and time point are not known.

This clonotype has ten or more counts. V is TRBV29-1 and J is TRBJ2-3, with D perhaps TRBD2 (5 bases). Germline loops: CDR1 SQVTM, CDR2 ANQGSEA. The CDR3 extends over 14 amino acids. V gave up 3 bases and J gave up 2 bases, with 12 bases separating them. The CDR3 spells CSVDTRGSTDTQYF. The CDR3 region has the DNA TGCAGCGTTGATACCCGCGGGTCCACAGATACGCAGTATTTT.

This clonotype has more than one count but fewer than ten. V gene TRBV3-1 combines with J gene TRBJ1-5; 9 bases match TRBD1. In germline, CDR1 is LGHDT, CDR2 YNNKEL (reference sequence). The CDR3 covers 14 residues. J gave up 4 bases and V 4 bases, and 2 bases lay outside the gene matches. CDR3 residues: CASSRTGANQPQHF. The DNA of the CDR3 is TGTGCCAGCAGCCGGACAGGGGCAAATCAGCCCCAGCATTTT.

This clonotype was picked up a small number of times. The chain has TRBV2 and TRBJ2-5; D unresolved. The germline V gene encodes CDR1 SNHLY and CDR2 FYNNEI. The V end was cut by 5 bases, the J end by 0 bases, with 13 bases between. This CDR3 comprises 15 residues. CDR3 nucleotides: TGTGCCAGCAGTCGATCTGTTCCTTACCAAGAGACCCAGTACTTC. Its protein product is CASSRSVPYQETQYF. The whole variable domain, remainder taken from reference TRBV2 and TRBJ2-5, is EPEVTQTPSHQVTQMGQEVILRCVPISNHLYFYWYRQILGQKVEFLVSFYNNEISEKSEIFDDQFSVERPDGSNFTLKIRSTKLEDSAMYFCASSRSVPYQETQYFGPGTRLLVL.

This clonotype was picked up a small number of times. The chain has TRBV9 and TRBJ2-3, with 9 bases lining up with TRBD2. V shed 0 bases and J 0 bases; nucleotides not matched to a gene: 8. Germline V gives CDR1 SGDLS, CDR2 YYNGEE. This CDR3 contains 18 residues. The CDR3 here is CASSVAFSGGSSTDTQYF. The CDR3 coding sequence is TGTGCCAGCAGCGTAGCTTTCAGCGGGGGGTCTAGCACAGATACGCAGTATTTT. The whole variable domain, filled in from reference TRBV9 and TRBJ2-3, reads DSGVTQTPKHLITATGQRVTLRCSPRSGDLSVYWYQQSLDQGLQFLIQYYNGEERAKGNILERFSAQQFPDLHSELNLSSLELGDSALYFCASSVAFSGGSSTDTQYFGPGTRLTVL.

In its sample, this clonotype was seen many times. The chain joins TRBV7-9 to TRBJ2-7; 12 positions match TRBD2. The CDR3 runs to 16 residues. Germline CDR1 is SEHNR and CDR2 is FQNEAQ (reference sequence). The junction had 8 bases not matched to a gene; V was cut back by 5 bases and J by 3 bases. CDR3 sequence: CASSTRGTSGHYEQYF. Here the CDR3 DNA reads TGTGCCAGCAGCACGCGCGGGACTAGCGGGCACTACGAGCAGTACTTC.

There are a few counts of this clonotype. The rearrangement uses TRBV5-1 and TRBJ1-1; D ambiguous. CDR1 is SGHRS and CDR2 is YFSETQ in the germline V gene. The V end was cut by 1 base, the J end by 5 bases, with 12 bases between. The CDR3 loop spans 14 amino acids. Written as DNA, the CDR3 is TGCGCCAGCAGCTTGAGACGGGGAGGGACTGAAGCTTTCTTT. Protein sequence: CASSLRRGGTEAFF.

This chain links TRBV5-1 with TRBJ2-7; TRBD2 matches 9 bases. V lost 1 base and J lost 3; bases outside the gene matches: 2. The germline V gene has CDR1 SGHRS and CDR2 YFSETQ. The CDR3 runs 14 residues. CDR3 nucleotide sequence: TGCGCCAGCAGCTTGTTAGCGGGAGACTACGAGCAGTACTTC. Translation: CASSLLAGDYEQYF.

The chain is built from TRBV4-1 and TRBJ2-1; TRBD2 is a possible D gene (6 bases). CDR1 is MGHRA, CDR2 YSYEKL, per germline. Trimming pared 4 bases from V and 2 bases from J, leaving 12 bases between. The CDR3 runs 15 residues. Here the CDR3 reads CASSPLAAPYNEQFF. For the CDR3, the DNA is TGCGCCAGCAGCCCCTTAGCGGCCCCCTACAATGAGCAGTTCTTC.

This chain joins TRBV9 and TRBJ2-5; D possibly matches TRBD1 or TRBD2 (5 bases each). The length of the CDR3 is 14 residues. V lost 5 bases to trimming and J lost 4 bases, with 15 bases between them. Germline values: CDR1 SGDLS, CDR2 YYNGEE. CDR3 in amino acids: CASSIGANIETQYF. The CDR3 nucleotides read TGTGCCAGCAGTATCGGGGCGAACATAGAGACCCAGTACTTC.

This clonotype was observed a handful of times. The chain combines TRBV5-5 with TRBJ2-6; D remains unclear. The CDR3 consists of 15 residues. Germline V lookup: CDR1 SGHKS, CDR2 YYEKEE (reference sequence). V was clipped by 2 bases and J by 0 bases, with 6 bases between them. The CDR3 bases are TGTGCCAGCAGCTTTGAAATCTCTGGGGCCAACGTCCTGACTTTC. Protein product: CASSFEISGANVLTF.

This clonotype was observed a handful of times. This rearrangement joins TRBV18 to TRBJ2-1, with TRBD2 matching over 10 bases. Trimming removed 6 bases from V and 5 bases from J; junction bases left unmatched: 10. Germline V gene sequence: CDR1 KGHSH, CDR2 LQKENI. CDR3 length: 16 amino acids. The CDR3 DNA sequence: TGTGCCAGCTCCCGGGGAACTAGCGGGGCTAACAATGAGCAGTTCTTC. It is translated as CASSRGTSGANNEQFF.

The chain joins TRBV7-2 to TRBJ2-3; 13 nucleotides agree with TRBD2. This CDR3 region has 18 residues. The junction had 13 bases not matched to a gene; V was cut back by 5 bases and J by 5 bases. Germline CDR1 reads SGHTA; CDR2 reads FQGNSA. The CDR3 sequence: CASSRIGLAGVMGDTQYF. Written as DNA, the CDR3 is TGTGCCAGCAGCCGGATCGGACTAGCGGGAGTGATGGGAGATACGCAGTATTTT.

J is TRBJ2-1 and V is TRBV6-6; TRBD2 agrees at 10 bases. The CDR3 sequence is 16 residues long. After removal of 2 bases from V and 8 bases from J, the junction contained 9 bases not matched to a gene. Germline CDR1 and CDR2: MNHNY and SVGAGI (reference sequence). CDR3 coding DNA: TGTGCCAGCAGTTACCCCAGCGGGGGGGCCGTGGATGAGCAGTTCTTC. Translating gives CASSYPSGGAVDEQFF.

This clonotype was detected a few times. The chain has TRBV18 and TRBJ2-2; 7 bases agree with TRBD1. Germline V gives CDR1 KGHSH, CDR2 LQKENI. V lost 3 bases and J lost 7; bases outside the gene matches: 8. This CDR3 is built from 15 residues. The CDR3 spells CASSPDRARHGELFF. The DNA of the CDR3 is TGTGCCAGCTCACCCGACAGGGCGAGGCACGGGGAGCTGTTTTTT.

This chain joins TRBV12-3 or TRBV12-4 and TRBJ1-2, with 12 bases that match TRBD1. CDR3 length: 14 amino acids. V gave up 3 bases and J gave up 8 bases; unmatched junction bases: 4. In nucleotides, the CDR3 is TGTGCCAGCAGTTTGGGACAGGGGGCGAAAGGCTACACCTTC. Translation gives CASSLGQGAKGYTF.

This clonotype appeared a few times. The gene calls are TRBV6-1 and TRBJ2-7; 7 bases match TRBD1. The CDR3 has 14 amino acids. Germline CDR1 MNHNS, CDR2 SASEGT. V was clipped by 6 bases and J by 5 bases; unmatched bases: 10. The CDR3 spells CASSLAGTADEQYF. The CDR3 nucleotides read TGTGCCAGCAGCCTAGCCGGGACAGCGGACGAGCAGTACTTC.

In its sample, this clonotype was seen a few times. The rearrangement links TRBV7-2 to TRBJ2-1; 12 positions match TRBD2. Trimming removed 5 bases from V and 8 bases from J; junction bases left unmatched: 16. CDR3 length: 18 residues. Germline V gene sequence: CDR1 SGHTA, CDR2 FQGNSA. The DNA of the CDR3 is TGTGCCAGCAGCCCGCGACTAAGACTAGCGGGAGTAATCGATGAGCAGTTCTTC. Protein sequence: CASSPRLRLAGVIDEQFF.

The chain links TRBV3-1 to TRBJ2-3; TRBD2 matches at 8 bases. The CDR3 length is 17 residues. Germline V CDR1 and CDR2: LGHDT, YNNKEL (reference sequence). Losses at the gene ends were 0 bases for V and 2 bases for J; bases not matched to a gene: 7. The CDR3 spells CASSQDVGSGVTDTQYF. CDR3 bases: TGTGCCAGCAGCCAAGATGTGGGTAGCGGGGTCACAGATACGCAGTATTTT.

The chain carries TRBV7-8 and TRBJ2-6; D uncertain. The CDR3 is made up of 16 amino acids. Trimming removed 3 bases from V and 1 base from J, with 10 bases in between. Germline V CDR1 and CDR2: SGHVS, FQNEAQ. The CDR3 region has the DNA TGTGCCAGCAGCTTTAGTATGTGGTCTGGGGCCAACGTCCTGACTTTC. It yields the protein CASSFSMWSGANVLTF.

This chain joins TRBV3-1 and TRBJ2-3; 12 nucleotides match TRBD2. Trimming removed 4 bases from V and 2 bases from J; junction bases left unmatched: 1. Germline CDR1 LGHDT, CDR2 YNNKEL (reference sequence). The length of the CDR3 is 15 residues. The CDR3 DNA is TGTGCCAGCAGCCGACTAGCGGGGGCCACAGATACGCAGTATTTT. Translation gives CASSRLAGATDTQYF.

This chain joins TRBV12-3 or TRBV12-4 and TRBJ2-5; no clear D. CDR3 length: 15 amino acids. Trimming pared 4 bases from V and 5 bases from J, leaving 17 bases between. CDR3 sequence (DNA): TGTGCCAGCAGTTACACGATGACGGCTGATGAGACCCAGTACTTC. Amino acids: CASSYTMTADETQYF.

This clonotype has more than one count but fewer than ten. The CDR3 protein is CSARPSGRRNSPLHF. The DNA for the CDR3 is TGCAGTGCTAGACCCTCGGGGAGAAGGAATTCACCCCTCCACTTT. J is TRBJ1-6 and V is TRBV20-1; D gene unclear. Per the germline V gene, CDR1 is DFQATT and CDR2 is SNEGSKA (reference sequence). Trimming removed 2 bases from V and 7 bases from J, with 15 bases in between. The CDR3 spans 15 residues.

The rearrangement links TRBV6-6 to TRBJ2-3; TRBD1 aligns across 8 bases. The ends lost 7 bases at V and 5 bases at J; junction bases unmatched: 14. Germline assignment: CDR1 MNHNY and CDR2 SVGAGI (reference sequence). There are 16 residues in the CDR3. CDR3: CASNQQGATRKDTQYF. The CDR3 coding sequence is TGTGCCAGCAACCAGCAGGGGGCTACTAGGAAAGATACGCAGTATTTT.

This clonotype was detected a few times. The chain carries TRBV10-3 and TRBJ2-2; D might be TRBD1 (6 bases). This CDR3 is built from 17 residues. V was pared by 0 bases and J by 3 bases, with 14 bases between. Germline CDR1 is ENHRY and CDR2 is SYGVKD. In DNA, the CDR3 is TGTGCCATCAGTGAGTCTAACAGGGAACGGGACACCGGGGAGCTGTTTTTT. Its translation is CAISESNRERDTGELFF.

The chain employs TRBV7-8 and TRBJ2-6; TRBD1 might be the D (5 bases). The germline V gene encodes CDR1 SGHVS and CDR2 FQNEAQ. The CDR3 sequence is 16 residues long. V lost 0 bases, J lost 4 bases, and 10 bases lay in between. The CDR3 DNA reads TGTGCCAGCAGCTTAGCGGGGCAGGGCGGGGCCAACGTCCTGACTTTC. Its protein is CASSLAGQGGANVLTF.

CDR3 protein: CASSVDRGLVDTEAFF. CDR3 nucleotide sequence: TGTGCCAGCTCAGTGGACAGGGGGCTCGTGGACACTGAAGCTTTCTTT. The V gene is TRBV18, the J gene TRBJ1-1, with 11 bases aligning to TRBD1. Germline lookup yields CDR1 KGHSH and CDR2 LQKENI. V lost 5 bases, J lost 3 bases, and 8 bases stayed unmatched. This CDR3 spans 16 amino acids.

This clonotype was seen a few times. The chain is built from TRBV5-6 and TRBJ2-7; 9 bases agree with TRBD1. After removal of 6 bases from V and 5 bases from J, the junction contained 12 bases not matched to a gene. CDR1 is SGHDT, CDR2 YYEEEE, per germline. There are 15 residues in the CDR3. Here the CDR3 DNA reads TGTGCCAGCACCTTTTGGGACAGGGATACTCACGAGCAGTACTTC. Translating gives CASTFWDRDTHEQYF.

This clonotype was counted a few times. V is TRBV11-3 and J is TRBJ2-3, with D maybe TRBD2 (5 bases). The CDR3 covers 15 residues. The germline gives CDR1 SGHNT, CDR2 YENEEA. The germline V and J ends were trimmed by 8 bases and 2 bases, with 17 bases remaining between them. DNA of the CDR3: TGTGCCAGCCGCGGCGGGTCGGGGTACACAGATACGCAGTATTTT. This encodes CASRGGSGYTDTQYF. Using reference TRBV11-3 and TRBJ2-3 for the parts outside the CDR3, the full variable domain is EAGVVQSPRYKIIEKKQPVAFWCNPISGHNTLYWYLQNLGQGPELLIRYENEEAVDDSQLPKDRFSAERLKGVDSTLKIQPAELGDSAVYLCASRGGSGYTDTQYFGPGTRLTVL.

The chain is built from TRBV29-1 and TRBJ1-3, with D perhaps TRBD1 (5 bases). The length of the CDR3 is 13 residues. Germline CDR1 SQVTM, CDR2 ANQGSEA. With 6 bases removed from V and 8 bases from J, the gap between germline ends came to 17 bases. The CDR3 DNA is TGCAGCGTCTTTATAGGTGGAGGGGACACCATATATTTT. Amino acids: CSVFIGGGDTIYF. The full variable domain, with the rest looked up from reference TRBV29-1 and TRBJ1-3, is SAVISQKPSRDICQRGTSLTIQCQVDSQVTMMFWYRQQPGQSLTLIATANQGSEATYESGFVIDKFPISRPNLTFSTLTVSNMSPEDSSIYLCSVFIGGGDTIYFGEGSWLTVV.

The chain is built from TRBV2 and TRBJ1-1; tentative D call: TRBD1 (6 bases). Germline loops: CDR1 SNHLY, CDR2 FYNNEI. The CDR3 loop spans 17 amino acids. V lost 3 bases and J 1 base, leaving 18 bases between the germline ends. CDR3 nucleotide sequence: TGTGCCAGCAGTGACGGGGGCTACAGGGAAGGGAACACTGAAGCTTTCTTT. It encodes CASSDGGYREGNTEAFF.

This clonotype was detected only a few times. CDR3 sequence: CATSDSRVVDTQYF. The CDR3 DNA reads TGTGCCACCAGTGATTCCAGGGTTGTGGATACGCAGTATTTT. The genes are TRBV24-1 and TRBJ2-3; weak D call: TRBD1 (5 bases). The CDR3 covers 14 residues. Germline CDR1 and CDR2: KGHDR and SFDVKD. V lost 2 bases to trimming and J lost 6 bases, with 11 bases between them.

The chain has TRBV25-1 and TRBJ2-1; D may correspond to TRBD1 or TRBD2 (5 bases each). V was shortened by 5 bases and J by 6 bases, with 11 bases between the two germline ends. In germline, CDR1 is MGHDK, CDR2 SYGVNS. This CDR3 has 13 residues. The CDR3: CASSWGPLNEQFF. The CDR3 DNA is TGTGCCAGCAGTTGGGGACCCCTCAATGAGCAGTTCTTC.